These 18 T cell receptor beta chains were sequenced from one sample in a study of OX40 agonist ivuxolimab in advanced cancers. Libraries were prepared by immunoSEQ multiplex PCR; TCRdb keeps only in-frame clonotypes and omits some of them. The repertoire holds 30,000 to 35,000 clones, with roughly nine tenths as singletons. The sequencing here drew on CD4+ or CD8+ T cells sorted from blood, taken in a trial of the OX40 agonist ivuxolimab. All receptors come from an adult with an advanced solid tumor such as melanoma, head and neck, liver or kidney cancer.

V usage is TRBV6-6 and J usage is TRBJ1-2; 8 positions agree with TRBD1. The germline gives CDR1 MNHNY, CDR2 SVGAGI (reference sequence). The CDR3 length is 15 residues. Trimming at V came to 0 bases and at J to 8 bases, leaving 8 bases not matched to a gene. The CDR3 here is CASSYSRGQEGGYTF. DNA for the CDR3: TGTGCCAGCAGTTACTCAAGGGGACAGGAAGGAGGCTACACCTTC.

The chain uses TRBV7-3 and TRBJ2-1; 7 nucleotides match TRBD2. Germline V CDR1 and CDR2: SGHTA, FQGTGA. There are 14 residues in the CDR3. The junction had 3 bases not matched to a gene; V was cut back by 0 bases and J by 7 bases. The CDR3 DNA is TGTGCCAGCAGCTTAACATCGGGAGGAAATGAGCAGTTCTTC. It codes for CASSLTSGGNEQFF.

CDR3 sequence reads: CASSFDYEQYF. DNA for the CDR3: TGTGCCAGCAGCTTCGACTACGAGCAGTACTTC. The chain employs TRBV5-6 and TRBJ2-7; D gene uncertain. The CDR3 extends over 11 amino acids. Trimming removed 2 bases from V and 3 bases from J, with 3 bases in between. Germline CDR1 and CDR2: SGHDT and YYEEEE.

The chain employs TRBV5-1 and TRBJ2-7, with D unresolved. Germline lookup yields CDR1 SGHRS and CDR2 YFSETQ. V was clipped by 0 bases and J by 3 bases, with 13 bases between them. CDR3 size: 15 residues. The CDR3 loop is CASSLGDRLLYEQYF. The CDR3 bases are TGCGCCAGCAGCTTGGGAGATAGGCTCCTCTACGAGCAGTACTTC.

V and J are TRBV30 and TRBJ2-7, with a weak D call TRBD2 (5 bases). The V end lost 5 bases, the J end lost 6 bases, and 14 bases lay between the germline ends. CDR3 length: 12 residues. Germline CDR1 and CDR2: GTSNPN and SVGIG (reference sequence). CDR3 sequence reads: CAWEEGWGEQYF. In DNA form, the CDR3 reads TGTGCCTGGGAAGAGGGCTGGGGCGAGCAGTACTTC.

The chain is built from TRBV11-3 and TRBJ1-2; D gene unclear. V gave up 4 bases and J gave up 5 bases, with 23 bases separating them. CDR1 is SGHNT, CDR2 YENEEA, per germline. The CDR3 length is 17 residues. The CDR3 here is CASSSRRTHVLGYGYTF. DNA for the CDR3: TGTGCCAGCAGCTCGAGACGGACTCACGTCTTAGGATATGGCTACACCTTC.

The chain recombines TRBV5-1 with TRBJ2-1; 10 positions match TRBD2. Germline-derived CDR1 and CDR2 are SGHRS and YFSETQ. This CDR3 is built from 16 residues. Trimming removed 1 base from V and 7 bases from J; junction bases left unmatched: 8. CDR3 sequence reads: CASSLSSELAGNEQFF. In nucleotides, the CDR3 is TGCGCCAGCAGCTTGTCCTCTGAACTAGCGGGGAATGAGCAGTTCTTC.

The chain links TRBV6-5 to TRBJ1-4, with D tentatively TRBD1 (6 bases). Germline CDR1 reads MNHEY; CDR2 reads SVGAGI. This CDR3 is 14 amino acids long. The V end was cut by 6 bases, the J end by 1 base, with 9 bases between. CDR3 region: CASRQGQTNEKLFF. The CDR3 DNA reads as TGTGCCAGCAGACAGGGCCAAACTAATGAAAAACTGTTTTTT.

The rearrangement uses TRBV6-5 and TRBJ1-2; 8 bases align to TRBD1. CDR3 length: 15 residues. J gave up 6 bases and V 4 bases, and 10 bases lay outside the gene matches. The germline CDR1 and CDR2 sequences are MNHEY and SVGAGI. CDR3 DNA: TGTGCCAGCAGTTGGATACAGGGGGGCTTTGATGGCTACACCTTC. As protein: CASSWIQGGFDGYTF.

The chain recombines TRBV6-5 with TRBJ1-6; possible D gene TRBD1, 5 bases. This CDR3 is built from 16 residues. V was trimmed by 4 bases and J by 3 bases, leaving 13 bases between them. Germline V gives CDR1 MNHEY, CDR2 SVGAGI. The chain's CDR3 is CASSSLDGGYNSPLHF. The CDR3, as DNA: TGTGCCAGCAGTTCCTTAGACGGGGGCTATAATTCACCCCTCCACTTT.

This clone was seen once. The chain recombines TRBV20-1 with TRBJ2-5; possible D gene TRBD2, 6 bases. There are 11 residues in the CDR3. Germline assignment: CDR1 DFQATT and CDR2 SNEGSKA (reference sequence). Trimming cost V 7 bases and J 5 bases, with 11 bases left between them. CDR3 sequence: CSGTGRETQYF. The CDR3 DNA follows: TGCAGTGGGACGGGGAGGGAGACCCAGTACTTC.

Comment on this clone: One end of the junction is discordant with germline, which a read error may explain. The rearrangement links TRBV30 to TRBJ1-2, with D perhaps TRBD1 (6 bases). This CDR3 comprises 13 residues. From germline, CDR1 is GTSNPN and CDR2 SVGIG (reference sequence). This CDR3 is CAGRDTLRNGHTF. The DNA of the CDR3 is TGTGCCGGCCGGGACACCTTGCGGAATGGCCACACCTTC.

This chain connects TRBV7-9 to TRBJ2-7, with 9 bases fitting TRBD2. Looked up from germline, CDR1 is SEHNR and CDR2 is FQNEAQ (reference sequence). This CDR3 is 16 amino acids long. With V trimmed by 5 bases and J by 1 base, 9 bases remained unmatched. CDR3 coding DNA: TGTGCCAGCAGCCCACTCGGACTAGCGACGTCCTACGAGCAGTACTTC. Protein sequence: CASSPLGLATSYEQYF.

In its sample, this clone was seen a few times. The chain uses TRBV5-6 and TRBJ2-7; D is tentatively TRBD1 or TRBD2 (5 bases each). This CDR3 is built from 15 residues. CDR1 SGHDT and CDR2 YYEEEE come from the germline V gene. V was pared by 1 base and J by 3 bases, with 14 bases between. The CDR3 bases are TGTGCCAGCAGCTTGATGGTTTTTGGGGGCTACGAGCAGTACTTC. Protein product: CASSLMVFGGYEQYF. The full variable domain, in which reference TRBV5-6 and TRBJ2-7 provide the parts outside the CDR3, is DAGVTQSPTHLIKTRGQQVTLRCSPKSGHDTVSWYQQALGQGPQFIFQYYEEEERQRGNFPDRFSGHQFPNYSSELNVNALLLGDSALYLCASSLMVFGGYEQYFGPGTRLTVT.

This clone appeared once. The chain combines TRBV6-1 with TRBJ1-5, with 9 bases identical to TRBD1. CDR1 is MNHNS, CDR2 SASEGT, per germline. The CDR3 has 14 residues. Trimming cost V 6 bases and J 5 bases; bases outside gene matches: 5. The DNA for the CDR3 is TGTGCCAGCAGGGCCGGGACAGGGCATCAGCCCCAGCATTTT. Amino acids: CASRAGTGHQPQHF.

The DNA for the CDR3 is TGTGCCAGCAGCAGGACTAGCGCAAGCTACGAGCAGTACTTC. It codes for CASSRTSASYEQYF. The chain couples TRBV7-2 to TRBJ2-7, with 9 nucleotides matching TRBD2. Germline V gene lookup returns CDR1 SGHTA and CDR2 FQGNSA. CDR3 size: 14 residues. V was clipped by 5 bases and J by 3 bases; unmatched bases: 5. The variable domain in full, with the rest retrieved from reference TRBV7-2 and TRBJ2-7, is GAGVSQSPSNKVTEKGKDVELRCDPISGHTALYWYRQSLGQGLEFLIYFQGNSAPDKSGLPSDRFSAERTGGSVSTLTIQRTQQEDSAVYLCASSRTSASYEQYFGPGTRLTVT.

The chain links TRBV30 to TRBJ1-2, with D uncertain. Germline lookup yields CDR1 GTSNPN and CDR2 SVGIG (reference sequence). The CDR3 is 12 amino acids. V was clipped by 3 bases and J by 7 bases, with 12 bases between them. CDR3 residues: CAWREGAIGYTF. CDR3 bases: TGTGCCTGGAGGGAGGGAGCTATTGGCTACACCTTC.

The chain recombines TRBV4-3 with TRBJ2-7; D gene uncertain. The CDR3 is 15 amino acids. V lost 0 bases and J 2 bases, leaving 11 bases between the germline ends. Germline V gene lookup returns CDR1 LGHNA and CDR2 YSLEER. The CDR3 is CASSQDRSNAYEQYF. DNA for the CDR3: TGCGCCAGCAGCCAAGATAGGTCGAACGCCTACGAGCAGTACTTC.